Below, 12 T cell receptor beta chains from the same sample are listed, as sequenced in a study of blood T cell repertoires in COVID-19. This table comes from immunoSEQ multiplex PCR, and its TCRdb copy is limited to in-frame clones, with some not included. The sample lists some 410,000 clones, 88% seen once, with more than 0.85% in the top ten. The material sequenced was PBMCs or T cells enriched from blood (not recorded which). These receptors were obtained from a woman between 25 and 40 years old with acute COVID-19.

This clone was found once. The CDR3 loop reads CASRQTENSGNTIYF. DNA for the CDR3: TGTGCCAGCCGTCAAACAGAGAACTCTGGAAACACCATATATTTT. The chain couples TRBV6-5 to TRBJ1-3, with D hard to call. CDR3 length: 15 amino acids. CDR1 is MNHEY and CDR2 is SVGAGI in the germline V gene. Trimming stripped 8 bases from V and 0 bases from J, with 14 bases between.

Of note for this clone: The junction departs from germline at one end; a sequencing error may be responsible. The rearrangement joins TRBV18 to TRBJ2-5, with D possibly matching TRBD2 (5 bases). The CDR3 is 16 residues long. Germline V lookup: CDR1 KGHSH, CDR2 LQKENI. CDR3 residues: CASSPLGVRDTEIQYF. In DNA form, the CDR3 reads TGTGCCAGCTCACCACTAGGCGTCCGGGATACAGAGATCCAGTACTTC.

This rearrangement joins TRBV11-2 to TRBJ1-2, with unresolved D. Germline V gives CDR1 SGHAT, CDR2 FQNNGV. The V gene lost 0 bases and the J gene lost 2 bases, with 7 bases spanning the gap. The CDR3 runs to 14 residues. The CDR3 reads CASSLDGGNYGYTF. DNA of the CDR3: TGTGCCAGCAGCTTAGATGGCGGGAACTATGGCTACACCTTC.

The chain has TRBV7-2 and TRBJ2-7; maybe TRBD2 (5 bases). The CDR3 length is 16 residues. CDR1 and CDR2 (germline): SGHTA, FQGNSA. V lost 1 base and J lost 1, with 14 bases in between. Here the CDR3 DNA reads TGTGCCAGCAGCTTAGACCGGACTTTTGGATCCTACGAGCAGTACTTC. Translation: CASSLDRTFGSYEQYF.

The chain combines TRBV27 with TRBJ1-5, with 8 bases matching TRBD1. The CDR3 loop spans 12 amino acids. Germline loops: CDR1 MNHEY, CDR2 SMNVEV (reference sequence). V gave up 10 bases and J gave up 6 bases; unmatched junction bases: 5. This CDR3 is CATGTGSQPQHF. The CDR3 nucleotides read TGTGCCACCGGGACAGGCAGTCAGCCCCAGCATTTT.

J is TRBJ1-4 and V is TRBV11-3; perhaps TRBD1 as D (5 bases). This CDR3 has 13 amino acids. Trimming took 5 bases from V and 7 from J, leaving 11 bases between them. Per the germline V gene, CDR1 is SGHNT and CDR2 is YENEEA. CDR3 sequence (DNA): TGTGCCAGCAGCCTCAGGGAAGGTGAAAAACTGTTTTTT. Its translation: CASSLREGEKLFF.

V is TRBV9 and J is TRBJ2-2; a possible D gene is TRBD1 (6 bases). V gave up 2 bases and J gave up 4 bases, with 9 bases separating them. The CDR3 covers 14 residues. The germline gives CDR1 SGDLS, CDR2 YYNGEE. For the CDR3, the DNA is TGTGCCAGCAGCGTGGAACAGGGCACCGGGGAGCTGTTTTTT. Encoded protein: CASSVEQGTGELFF.

This chain uses TRBV27 with TRBJ1-4, with D unresolved. The germline V gene encodes CDR1 MNHEY and CDR2 SMNVEV (reference sequence). The CDR3 is made up of 14 amino acids. The germline V and J ends were trimmed by 3 bases and 4 bases, with 9 bases remaining between them. CDR3 DNA sequence: TGTGCCAGCAGTTTGAACGGAGATAATGAAAAACTGTTTTTT. Amino acids: CASSLNGDNEKLFF.

This chain uses TRBV27 with TRBJ1-4; a possible D gene is TRBD1 (5 bases). Trimming cost V 3 bases and J 4 bases, with 15 bases left between them. Per the germline V gene, CDR1 is MNHEY and CDR2 is SMNVEV (reference sequence). This CDR3 is 16 amino acids long. CDR3 amino acids: CASSLRNSGYNEKLFF. The CDR3 DNA sequence: TGTGCCAGCAGTTTGAGGAATTCAGGGTATAATGAAAAACTGTTTTTT.

This sequence joins TRBV19 and TRBJ1-1; D call uncertain. Trimming stripped 7 bases from V and 0 bases from J, with 12 bases between. In germline, CDR1 is LNHDA, CDR2 SQIVND (reference sequence). This CDR3 is 14 amino acids long. This CDR3 is CASTPGSMNTEAFF. As DNA, the CDR3 is TGTGCCAGTACCCCCGGGTCCATGAACACTGAAGCTTTCTTT.

This chain joins TRBV19 and TRBJ1-1, with D unclear. This CDR3 spans 13 amino acids. V lost 3 bases, J lost 9 bases, and 14 bases lay in between. Per the germline V gene, CDR1 is LNHDA and CDR2 is SQIVND (reference sequence). CDR3 amino acids: CASSISGGSQAFF. The CDR3 DNA reads as TGTGCCAGTAGTATTTCGGGCGGGTCCCAAGCTTTCTTT.

This clone appeared once. The chain joins TRBV6-5 to TRBJ1-1; no definite D call. V was clipped by 6 bases and J by 1 base, with 12 bases between them. The length of the CDR3 is 14 residues. In germline, CDR1 is MNHEY, CDR2 SVGAGI. The CDR3 reads CASRVAPQNTEAFF. In DNA form, the CDR3 reads TGTGCCAGCAGGGTGGCACCCCAGAACACTGAAGCTTTCTTT.